This T cell receptor (beta chain) originates from a study of CD8 T cell repertoires and HIV-1 epitope variants. Background on the study: 1M T cells were kept uncultured as a baseline.

Study-wide findings and caveats: Some ten antigen-specific TCR beta clonotypes were found; roughly 6 seemed cross-reactive to variants. Beta chains alone show antigen proliferation, not cytokine profile or function. The TAALDMSHF plasma variant had no responses, unlike KF9 (roughly 5 clonotypes) and HW9 (one).

Comments on this clone: Antigen: not known.

The method was immunoSEQ multiplex PCR; TCRdb's version includes in-frame clones alone and lacks a portion of them. The sample has under 2,500 clones; approximately 75% are singletons. CDR1 and CDR2 from the germline V gene are SEHNR and FQNEAQ (reference sequence). The CDR3 runs 17 residues. With 0 bases clipped from V and 7 bases from J, the junction kept 11 bases outside the gene matches. The rearrangement joins TRBV7-9 to TRBJ2-7; 11 nucleotides match TRBD1. This sequence originates from a male donor with HIV. The material sequenced was cultured CD8+ T cells derived from PBMCs. CDR3 residues: CASSLAGLGQGAYEQYF. The CDR3 DNA sequence: TGTGCCAGCAGCTTAGCAGGACTAGGACAGGGGGCTTATGAGCAGTACTTC.